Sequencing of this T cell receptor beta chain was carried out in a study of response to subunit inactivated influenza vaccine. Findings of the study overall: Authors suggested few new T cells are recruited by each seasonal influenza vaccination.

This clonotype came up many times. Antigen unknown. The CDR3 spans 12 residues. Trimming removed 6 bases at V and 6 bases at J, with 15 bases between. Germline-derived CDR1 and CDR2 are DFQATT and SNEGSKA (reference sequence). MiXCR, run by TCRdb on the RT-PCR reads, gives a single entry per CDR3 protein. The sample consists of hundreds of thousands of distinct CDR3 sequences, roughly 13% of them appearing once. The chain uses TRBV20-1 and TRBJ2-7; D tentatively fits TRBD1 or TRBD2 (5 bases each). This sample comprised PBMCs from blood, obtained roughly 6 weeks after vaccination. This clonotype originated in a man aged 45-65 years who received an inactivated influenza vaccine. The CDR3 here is CSARPGAGEQYF. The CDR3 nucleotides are TGCAGTGCCAGACCCGGGGCCGGCGAGCAGTACTTC.